The clone carrying this T cell receptor (beta chain) occurred a few times. Germline V lookup: CDR1 SEHNR, CDR2 FQNEAQ (reference sequence). V dropped 0 bases and J dropped 7 bases, with 17 bases sitting between them. The CDR3 sequence is 16 residues long. A second PCR of about 7 to 11 cycles used a sample-barcoded 5' primer and a J-beta primer mix. MiXCR, applied by TCRdb to the 5' RACE reads, yields one record per CDR3 protein. This sample has 710,000 or so distinct CDR3 sequences, with about 24% found just once. The data originate from a study of blood T cells in healthy people across ages. Looking at the study overall: Template switching picked up about one barcoded beta molecule for each two T cells.

What was sequenced was blood. The chain carries TRBV7-9 and TRBJ2-3, with D hard to call. The origin of this receptor is a man between 65 and 85 years old in good health. The CDR3 sequence is CASSLAEALHEHTQYF. Here the CDR3 DNA reads TGTGCCAGCAGCTTAGCCGAAGCGTTACATGAACATACGCAGTATTTT. Filled out from reference TRBV7-9 and TRBJ2-3, the complete variable domain reads DTGVSQNPRHKITKRGQNVTFRCDPISEHNRLYWYRQTLGQGPEFLTYFQNEAQLEKSRLLSDRFSAERPKGSFSTLEIQRTEQGDSAMYLCASSLAEALHEHTQYFGPGTRLTVL.